This TCR beta chain comes out of a study of beta chain features in type 1 diabetes. The overall study: Age, gender and cell yields were alike across patients and healthy donors. General study results and limits: VDJ junctions from type 1 diabetes patients carried fewer insertions and larger deletions. Shortening that was moderate but significant affected the TCRB CDR3s of Type 1 diabetes patients in all four CD4+ subsets.

cDNA synthesis used the whole RNA isolate, giving expressed TCRB sequences. Measured with immunoSEQ multiplex PCR; TCRdb has only the in-frame clones, and not every one. The sample contains fewer than 450,000 clones, 13% of which appear only once. There are 16 residues in the CDR3. Trimming shortened V by 4 bases and J by 7 bases, and 22 bases separated the two germline ends. In germline, CDR1 is SGHRS, CDR2 YFSETQ. This clone showed up just a few times. The antigen is not known. Donors contributed one heparinised blood draw apiece, averaging about 100 mL. Populations isolated by sorting all had purity greater than 95%.

The chain recombines TRBV5-1 with TRBJ2-3, with D possibly TRBD2 on 6 matching bases. This TCR derives from a woman younger than 30 with type 1 diabetes. The sample taken for sequencing was naive CD4+ T cells from blood. The CDR3 is CASSPQEGLATNTQYF. For the CDR3, the DNA is TGCGCCAGCAGCCCTCAGGAGGGCCTCGCGACTAATACGCAGTATTTT.